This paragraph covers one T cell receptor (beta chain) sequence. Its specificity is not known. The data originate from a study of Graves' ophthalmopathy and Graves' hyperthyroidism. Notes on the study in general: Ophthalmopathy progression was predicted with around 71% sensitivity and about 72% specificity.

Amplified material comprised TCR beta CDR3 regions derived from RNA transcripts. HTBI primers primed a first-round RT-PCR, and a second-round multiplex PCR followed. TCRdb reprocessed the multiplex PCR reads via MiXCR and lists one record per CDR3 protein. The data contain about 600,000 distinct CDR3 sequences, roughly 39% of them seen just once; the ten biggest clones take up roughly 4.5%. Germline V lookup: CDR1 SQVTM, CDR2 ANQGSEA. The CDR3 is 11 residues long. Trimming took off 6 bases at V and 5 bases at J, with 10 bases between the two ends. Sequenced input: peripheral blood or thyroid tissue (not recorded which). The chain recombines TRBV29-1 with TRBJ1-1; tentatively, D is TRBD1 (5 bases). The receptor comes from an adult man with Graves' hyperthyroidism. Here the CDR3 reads CSVGGVTEAFF. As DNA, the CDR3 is TGCAGCGTGGGAGGGGTAACTGAAGCTTTCTTT.